The T cell receptor (beta chain) under discussion was sequenced for a study of blood T cell repertoires in COVID-19 (dated by TCRdb to about 2020). Notes on the research overall: Collaborator samples came from the United States, Italy and Spain and covered acute and convalescent phases of COVID-19. The prospective study material was composed of cDNA or gDNA derived from T cells, B-cell-depleted T cells, or PBMCs. Subjects who had been exposed to COVID-19, were actively infected with it, or had recovered from it provided the deeply sampled blood TCRbeta repertoires that made up the dataset. The repertoires were released in a freely available public database intended as a resource for research on the immune response to SARS-CoV-2. Samples came from the ongoing ImmuneRACE study (first 160 participants) plus 1,254 subjects from 6 global collaborators. Nearly every sample came with metadata listing a de-identified subject ID, COVID-19 status, age in years and sex. Where HLA class I and class II types were available, the types were taken from metadata supplied by the sample provider, not from assay-based typing.

Whole blood was collected in K2EDTA tubes by collaborating institutions according to the institutions' own protocols. For TCRbeta analysis, collaborators shipped samples as frozen whole blood, isolated PBMCs, or DNA extracted from either of those sample types. On this clone itself: Its antigen remains undetermined. It has no much larger one-base neighbor in the sample; base qualities were not kept.

TCRbeta CDR3 regions were amplified from genomic DNA by means of the immunoSEQ Assay, a bias-controlled multiplex PCR. From the authors' description of their analysis: Within the assay, amplification of reference gene primers was used to estimate how many nucleated cells each sample contained. To quantify the absolute abundance of each unique TCRbeta CDR3 rearrangement, sequence reads were collapsed and filtered. For each sample, productive Simpson clonality was calculated as the square root of Simpson's diversity index over productive rearrangements. TCRdb carries this immuneACCESS record with in-frame sequences only. Its versions omit some clonotypes, under half of them owing to an unresolved V gene in the studies checked, with the rest unexplained. V and J calls and clone size are copied from that table; D and trimming were computed from the DNA. The table for this sample lists a few hundred thousand clones; around 88% of them were counted only once. 1.3% to 1.5% of the sample comes from the top ten.

Study-wide findings and limitations: The quantity of clinical and demographic metadata differed by source and by participant and was supplied without curation.

Material: peripheral blood. The clonotype was recovered from a man older than 75 with acute or convalescent COVID-19.

The CDR3: CASSGNQGLSYEQYF. In nucleotides, the sequence is TGTGCCAGCAGCGGAAACCAGGGTCTTTCCTACGAGCAGTACTTC. The rearrangement combines TRBV9 with TRBJ2-7; TRBD1 is a possible D gene, resting on 5 matching bases. The CDR1 and CDR2 encoded by the germline V gene are SGDLS and YYNGEE. Relative to germline, V is 3 bases shorter and J is 1 base shorter, with 14 bases between their ends. Its CDR3 holds 15 amino acids, cysteine through phenylalanine. The only DNA kept is the CDR3, 45 bases in frame from the first base.